A selection of T cell receptor beta chains follows, all from one sample in a study of cytomegalovirus exposure and HLA in healthy donors. Sequencing was performed with immunoSEQ multiplex PCR; in TCRdb, only in-frame clones are kept and a portion is missing. In the table there are around 100,000 clones, roughly 70% of which are singletons. Sequencing was performed on PBMCs. The receptors shown here come from a woman aged 45-59 years in good health and CMV-seronegative. Both conserved end residues are trimmed from each CDR3. Clone size appears in some rows only: once, few, many, or a class for an expanded clone.

v_gene: TRBV27
abundance: -
CDR3aa: ASSQIRQGGSYGYT

v_gene: TRBV6-1
abundance: -
CDR3aa: ASRKTGVNEKLF

v_gene: TRBV5-1
abundance: -
CDR3aa: ASRPTGSTEAF

v_gene: TRBV6-1
abundance: -
CDR3aa: AGKMAMAGETQY

v_gene: TRBV27
abundance: -
CDR3aa: ASTSGTGGIYEQY

v_gene: TRBV5-1
abundance: few
CDR3aa: ASSVSGVRVDEQY

v_gene: TRBV5-4
abundance: -
CDR3aa: ASSLQGKGQY

v_gene: TRBV19
abundance: -
CDR3aa: ASSTPRRGAQTDTQY

v_gene: TRBV5-1
abundance: -
CDR3aa: ASSRGQGFEKLF

v_gene: TRBV7-9
abundance: few
CDR3aa: ASSSRTSGKYTGNEQF

v_gene: TRBV7-6
abundance: -
CDR3aa: ASSLGELVSGNTIY

v_gene: TRBV18
abundance: -
CDR3aa: ASSPPPASGRFDTQY

v_gene: TRBV10-3
abundance: -
CDR3aa: AIRALAEETQY

v_gene: TRBV10-1
abundance: -
CDR3aa: ASSTGGSSYEQY

v_gene: TRBV6-6
abundance: -
CDR3aa: ASIYSPDSQETQY

v_gene: TRBV5-1
abundance: -
CDR3aa: ASSGGGASSDTQY

v_gene: TRBV10-2
abundance: -
CDR3aa: ASSESGQGGGYT